A single sample gave rise to the 3 T cell receptor beta chains below, sequenced in a study of shared clonotypes between healthy human individuals. Sequencing was performed with immunoSEQ multiplex PCR; in TCRdb, only in-frame clones are kept and a portion is missing. The sample lists over a million clones, approximately 98.5% seen once, with about 0.35% in the top ten. Sequencing was performed on naive CD4+ T cells sorted from blood. Specified subset: CD45RA+ positively selected. These receptors all come from a man aged 25 to 45 in good health.

The V gene is TRBV6-1, the J gene TRBJ2-7, with TRBD2 as a possible D gene (5 bases). In germline, CDR1 is MNHNS, CDR2 SASEGT. V lost 6 bases, J lost 7 bases, and 10 bases lay in between. The length of the CDR3 is 11 residues. The CDR3 sequence: CASSQWTEQYF. In DNA, the CDR3 is TGTGCCAGCAGCCAGTGGACTGAGCAGTACTTC.

The rearrangement links TRBV5-1 to TRBJ1-5, with a possible D match to TRBD1 (6 bases). Deletions cut 3 bases from V and 7 bases from J, with 14 bases between. In germline, CDR1 is SGHRS, CDR2 YFSETQ. The CDR3 length is 14 residues. CDR3 nucleotides: TGCGCCAGCAGCTCTAATCCGGGGGGCCAGCCCCAGCATTTT. Translated: CASSSNPGGQPQHF.

V is TRBV5-1 and J is TRBJ2-7; 9 positions match TRBD1. The germline gives CDR1 SGHRS, CDR2 YFSETQ. V was clipped by 2 bases and J by 2 bases; unmatched bases: 11. This CDR3 is 17 amino acids long. CDR3 sequence reads: CASSFERSGQGAYEQYF. DNA for the CDR3: TGCGCCAGCAGCTTCGAGCGATCGGGACAGGGAGCCTACGAGCAGTACTTC. Combining the CDR3 with reference TRBV5-1 and TRBJ2-7 gives the whole variable domain KAGVTQTPRYLIKTRGQQVTLSCSPISGHRSVSWYQQTPGQGLQFLFEYFSETQRNKGNFPGRFSGRQFSNSRSEMNVSTLELGDSALYLCASSFERSGQGAYEQYFGPGTRLTVT.